This TCR beta chain was identified in a study of T cell responses to AZD1222 COVID-19 vaccine. General study results and limits: It was only after the peak T cell response that any repertoires were sampled. A reported finding is that nearly half of spike-specific TCRs target unmutated variant regions.

This clone appeared once. The antigen is not known. The CDR3 loop spans 15 amino acids. Germline CDR1 reads WNHNN; CDR2 reads SYGVQD (reference sequence). The trim removed 5 bases at V and 7 bases at J, leaving 8 bases unmatched. Produced via immunoSEQ multiplex PCR; TCRdb's table is partial and in-frame only. The data show 95,000 to 110,000 clones, around nine tenths seen once. The receptor comes from an adult who received the AZD1222 COVID-19 vaccine. Material: peripheral blood, obtained 28 days after the second AZD1222 dose. This chain links TRBV10-1 with TRBJ2-1, with 10 bases lining up with TRBD2. In DNA form, the CDR3 reads TGCGCCAGCAGTTTATCTAGCGGGAGAAATAATGAGCAGTTCTTC. The encoded protein is CASSLSSGRNNEQFF.